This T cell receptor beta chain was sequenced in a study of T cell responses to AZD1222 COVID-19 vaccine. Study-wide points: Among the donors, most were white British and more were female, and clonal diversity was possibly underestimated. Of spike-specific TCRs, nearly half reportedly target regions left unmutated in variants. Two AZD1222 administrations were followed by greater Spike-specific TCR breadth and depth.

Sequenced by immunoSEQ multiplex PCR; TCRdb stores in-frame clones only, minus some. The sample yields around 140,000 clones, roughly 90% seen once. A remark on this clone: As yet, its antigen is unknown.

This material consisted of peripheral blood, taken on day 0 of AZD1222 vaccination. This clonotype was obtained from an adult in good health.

CDR3 protein: CASRRSTERNTEAFF. In DNA form, the CDR3 reads TGTGCCAGCAGAAGATCGACGGAGAGGAACACTGAAGCTTTCTTT. This chain uses TRBV28 with TRBJ1-1; the D is unclear. Trimming pared 6 bases from V and 1 base from J, leaving 15 bases between. CDR3 length: 15 amino acids. Germline V gene lookup returns CDR1 MDHEN and CDR2 SYDVKM.